This TCR beta chain appears in the sequencing data of a study of beta chain features in type 1 diabetes. Points from the study as a whole: Type 1 diabetes patients had moderately but significantly shorter TCRB CDR3s in all four CD4+ subsets. Reduced insertions and increased deletions marked VDJ junctions in type 1 diabetes patients.

The CDR3 covers 16 residues. Germline V lookup: CDR1 SQVTM, CDR2 ANQGSEA. V lost 7 bases to trimming and J lost 1 base; unmatched junction nucleotides: 6. Reverse transcription of all isolated RNA meant that expressed TCRB transcripts were sequenced. Approximately 3.5 million reads per sample on average were obtained from naive, central memory and regulatory T cell samples. The data were produced by immunoSEQ multiplex PCR, yet TCRdb's version contains in-frame clones alone and is incomplete. This sample has roughly 250,000 clones, with more than 9% found just once. As concerns this clone: Its target is unknown.

Every single donor gave one heparinised blood draw, and these averaged about 100 mL. This TCR came from a woman between 18 and 30 years old in good health. The V call is TRBV29-1, the J call TRBJ2-2, with 13 bases aligning to TRBD2. Specimen: naive CD4+ T cells from blood. As DNA, the CDR3 is TGCAGCGCAGGACTAGCGGGAGTTGGGAACACCGGGGAGCTGTTTTTT. Its protein is CSAGLAGVGNTGELFF.